What follows are 20 T cell receptor beta chains derived from one specimen sequenced in a study of blood T cell repertoires in COVID-19. Sequencing used immunoSEQ multiplex PCR; TCRdb keeps in-frame clones, though not all of them. In the table there are 200,000 to 300,000 clones, roughly 90% of which are singletons. The sample taken for sequencing was PBMCs or T cells enriched from blood (not recorded which). All receptors derive from a middle-aged man who had recovered from COVID-19.

Only a few counts were recorded for this clone. The V call is TRBV19, the J call TRBJ1-5, with 7 bases fitting TRBD1. Per germline, CDR1 LNHDA and CDR2 SQIVND (reference sequence). CDR3 length: 13 residues. Trimming at V came to 5 bases and at J to 6 bases, leaving 4 bases not matched to a gene. CDR3 in amino acids: CASSQGVRQPQHF. The CDR3 DNA sequence: TGTGCCAGTAGTCAGGGGGTACGTCAGCCCCAGCATTTT.

This chain links TRBV4-1 with TRBJ2-3; the D is unclear. The length of the CDR3 is 15 residues. Per germline, CDR1 MGHRA and CDR2 YSYEKL. The V end lost 0 bases, the J end lost 6 bases, and 13 bases lay between the germline ends. This CDR3 is CASSQELRFWDTQYF. The CDR3 DNA reads as TGCGCCAGCAGCCAAGAGCTCAGGTTCTGGGATACGCAGTATTTT.

The V and J genes are TRBV5-1 and TRBJ2-1; D gene ambiguous. Trimming stripped 2 bases from V and 5 bases from J, with 14 bases between. The germline V gene has CDR1 SGHRS and CDR2 YFSETQ. The CDR3 is made up of 15 amino acids. CDR3 loop: CASSFGDSRNNEQFF. CDR3 coding DNA: TGCGCCAGCAGCTTTGGTGACTCCCGTAACAATGAGCAGTTCTTC.

The chain couples TRBV13 to TRBJ1-6; D remains unclear. The germline V gene encodes CDR1 PRHDT and CDR2 FYEKMQ (reference sequence). V gave up 10 bases and J gave up 0 bases, with 10 bases separating them. This CDR3 contains 14 residues. This chain's CDR3 is CATRTDSYNSPLHF. As DNA, the CDR3 is TGTGCCACCAGGACTGACTCCTATAATTCACCCCTCCACTTT.

This clone was picked up one time. The chain carries TRBV9 and TRBJ1-1; D call uncertain. The CDR3 has 15 amino acids. Trimming stripped 4 bases from V and 1 base from J, with 14 bases between. Per the germline V gene, CDR1 is SGDLS and CDR2 is YYNGEE. Here the CDR3 DNA reads TGTGCCAGCAGCCCCACCCTAGGAGCGAACACTGAAGCTTTCTTT. Its translation: CASSPTLGANTEAFF.

The CDR3: CASSTAGANVLTF. The CDR3 nucleotides read TGTGCCAGCAGTACAGCTGGGGCCAACGTCCTGACTTTC. The V and J genes are TRBV9 and TRBJ2-6, with no clear D. The germline gives CDR1 SGDLS, CDR2 YYNGEE. V was clipped by 5 bases and J by 2 bases, with 5 bases between them. This CDR3 comprises 13 residues.

The chain carries TRBV7-9 and TRBJ2-5; D remains ambiguous. Between the trimmed V and J ends, which lost 7 bases and 5 bases, there was a span of 14 bases. In germline, CDR1 is SEHNR, CDR2 FQNEAQ (reference sequence). CDR3 length equals 13 residues. CDR3 loop: CASKSFLEETQYF. In nucleotides, the CDR3 is TGTGCCAGCAAATCCTTCCTTGAGGAGACCCAGTACTTC.

The chain employs TRBV11-2 and TRBJ2-1, with a weak D call TRBD2 (6 bases). The germline V and J ends were trimmed by 5 bases and 0 bases, with 11 bases remaining between them. This CDR3 is built from 15 residues. Looked up from germline, CDR1 is SGHAT and CDR2 is FQNNGV. The CDR3 loop is CASSPTGDSYNEQFF. The CDR3 bases are TGTGCCAGCAGCCCGACGGGGGACTCCTACAATGAGCAGTTCTTC. Drawing the rest from reference TRBV11-2 and TRBJ2-1, the complete variable domain is EAGVAQSPRYKIIEKRQSVAFWCNPISGHATLYWYQQILGQGPKLLIQFQNNGVVDDSQLPKDRFSAERLKGVDSTLKIQPAKLEDSAVYLCASSPTGDSYNEQFFGPGTRLTVL.

To note about this clone: Other DNA sequences from this sample encode an identical CDR3 as well. This chain connects TRBV30 to TRBJ1-1; tentative D call: TRBD1 (6 bases). The germline CDR1 and CDR2 sequences are GTSNPN and SVGIG (reference sequence). V gave up 0 bases and J gave up 2 bases, with 7 bases separating them. This CDR3 is 13 amino acids long. CDR3 coding DNA: TGTGCCTGGAGTGTAGGGGGAAACACTGAAGCTTTCTTT. Encoded protein: CAWSVGGNTEAFF.

The chain uses TRBV2 and TRBJ2-3; 8 nucleotides agree with TRBD1. This CDR3 contains 15 residues. With 6 bases clipped from V and 0 bases from J, the junction kept 5 bases outside the gene matches. Germline CDR1 and CDR2: SNHLY and FYNNEI. CDR3 protein: CASRGQGTSTDTQYF. CDR3 in DNA: TGTGCCAGCAGAGGACAGGGTACGAGCACAGATACGCAGTATTTT.

The chain has TRBV2 and TRBJ2-2; 8 nucleotides agree with TRBD1. The germline V gene has CDR1 SNHLY and CDR2 FYNNEI. The CDR3 covers 16 residues. The trim removed 11 bases at V and 0 bases at J, leaving 11 bases unmatched. The CDR3 is CACGPGQETNTGELFF. CDR3 in DNA: TGTGCCTGTGGTCCGGGACAGGAAACGAACACCGGGGAGCTGTTTTTT.

For the CDR3, the DNA is TGTGCCAGCAGGGGGACAGACAATGAGCAGTTCTTC. Translated, it gives CASRGTDNEQFF. This rearrangement joins TRBV12-3 or TRBV12-4 to TRBJ2-1; the match to TRBD1 covers 7 bases. This CDR3 comprises 12 residues. V shed 6 bases, J shed 5 bases, and the junction held 1 base outside the gene matches.

The J gene is TRBJ1-5, the V gene TRBV28, with D possibly matching TRBD1 (6 bases). Germline V gene data show CDR1 as MDHEN and CDR2 as SYDVKM. The CDR3 extends over 14 amino acids. The ends were cut back, 6 bases at V and 1 base at J, with 10 bases in the middle. Here the CDR3 reads CASSLDSSNQPQHF. The DNA of the CDR3 is TGTGCCAGCAGCTTGGACAGCAGCAATCAGCCCCAGCATTTT.

V gene TRBV6-5 combines with J gene TRBJ2-7; 12 bases align to TRBD2. Looked up from germline, CDR1 is MNHEY and CDR2 is SVGAGI. V lost 0 bases to trimming and J lost 2 bases; unmatched junction nucleotides: 2. The CDR3 loop spans 16 amino acids. CDR3 bases: TGTGCCAGCAGTTACTCGGCTAGCGGGAGGGCCTACGAGCAGTACTTC. Its protein is CASSYSASGRAYEQYF.

This clone was picked up one time. J is TRBJ2-3 and V is TRBV5-1; 7 nucleotides match TRBD1. The CDR3 has 16 amino acids. Per germline, CDR1 SGHRS and CDR2 YFSETQ. V shed 4 bases, J shed 1 base, and the junction held 9 bases outside the gene matches. The CDR3 nucleotides are TGCGCCAGCAGCCAAACAGGGGCTGGAGGCACAGATACGCAGTATTTT. Protein product: CASSQTGAGGTDTQYF. Based on the CDR3 plus reference TRBV5-1 and TRBJ2-3, the full variable domain is KAGVTQTPRYLIKTRGQQVTLSCSPISGHRSVSWYQQTPGQGLQFLFEYFSETQRNKGNFPGRFSGRQFSNSRSEMNVSTLELGDSALYLCASSQTGAGGTDTQYFGPGTRLTVL.

CDR3 residues: CASSVAGGTQYF. In DNA form, the CDR3 reads TGTGCCAGCAGCGTAGCCGGAGGGACCCAGTACTTC. The chain joins TRBV9 to TRBJ2-5; possibly TRBD2 for D (5 bases). V was pared by 0 bases and J by 7 bases, with 7 bases between. CDR3 size: 12 residues. The germline CDR1 and CDR2 sequences are SGDLS and YYNGEE. The whole variable domain, remainder taken from reference TRBV9 and TRBJ2-5, is DSGVTQTPKHLITATGQRVTLRCSPRSGDLSVYWYQQSLDQGLQFLIQYYNGEERAKGNILERFSAQQFPDLHSELNLSSLELGDSALYFCASSVAGGTQYFGPGTRLLVL.

This chain joins TRBV11-3 and TRBJ1-6; 8 bases fit TRBD1. Germline trimming cut 5 bases from V and 9 bases from J; bases unmatched to any gene: 9. Germline assignment: CDR1 SGHNT and CDR2 YENEEA. This CDR3 contains 15 residues. CDR3 in amino acids: CASSQLWTGRSPLHF. The CDR3 nucleotides are TGTGCCAGCAGCCAACTGTGGACAGGGCGTTCACCCCTCCACTTT.

The rearrangement links TRBV24-1 to TRBJ2-3, with 11 positions matching TRBD2. The CDR3 spans 14 residues. The V gene end was trimmed by 7 bases and the J gene end by 2 bases; junction bases not matched to a gene: 1. In germline, CDR1 is KGHDR, CDR2 SFDVKD. The CDR3 region is CATRTSGTTDTQYF. CDR3 sequence (DNA): TGTGCCACCAGGACTAGCGGGACCACAGATACGCAGTATTTT.

The CDR3 spells CATGEGDRQSAFF. As DNA, the CDR3 is TGCGCCACCGGAGAGGGGGACAGGCAGTCAGCTTTCTTT. V is TRBV10-2 and J is TRBJ1-1; TRBD1 aligns across 8 bases. Germline trimming cut 10 bases from V and 10 bases from J; bases unmatched to any gene: 14. Germline CDR1 reads WSHSY; CDR2 reads SAAADI. CDR3 size: 13 residues.

The chain combines TRBV7-9 with TRBJ2-3, with a weak D call TRBD1 (6 bases). Germline CDR1 and CDR2: SEHNR and FQNEAQ (reference sequence). V lost 5 bases to trimming and J lost 0 bases, with 18 bases between them. The CDR3 has 17 residues. The chain's CDR3 is CASSPLWGPESTDTQYF. In DNA, the CDR3 is TGTGCCAGCAGCCCACTATGGGGGCCTGAAAGCACAGATACGCAGTATTTT. The full variable domain, its missing parts supplied by reference TRBV7-9 and TRBJ2-3, is DTGVSQNPRHKITKRGQNVTFRCDPISEHNRLYWYRQTLGQGPEFLTYFQNEAQLEKSRLLSDRFSAERPKGSFSTLEIQRTEQGDSAMYLCASSPLWGPESTDTQYFGPGTRLTVL.